The next 9 T cell receptor beta chains were all read from a single sample in a study of control samples from healthy donors and cancer patients. Generated by immunoSEQ multiplex PCR, the TCRdb table keeps only in-frame clones and is missing some. The sample lists about 89,000 clones, 85% to 90% occurring once. The material sequenced was blood. All receptors derive from a woman between 35 and 50 years old in good health.

The V gene is TRBV12-3 or TRBV12-4, the J gene TRBJ2-7; no reliable D call. V dropped 1 base and J dropped 1 base, with 5 bases sitting between them. This CDR3 comprises 13 residues. CDR3 bases: TGTGCCAGCAGTTTAGGGATATCCTACGAGCAGTACTTC. Protein: CASSLGISYEQYF.

The V call is TRBV5-1, the J call TRBJ2-2; no reliable D call. V was pared by 7 bases and J by 0 bases, with 7 bases between. The CDR3 contains 13 residues. Germline CDR1 SGHRS, CDR2 YFSETQ. The CDR3 loop reads CASQKSNTGELFF. The CDR3 nucleotides read TGCGCCAGCCAGAAGTCGAACACCGGGGAGCTGTTTTTT. Full variable domain (missing parts from reference TRBV5-1 and TRBJ2-2): KAGVTQTPRYLIKTRGQQVTLSCSPISGHRSVSWYQQTPGQGLQFLFEYFSETQRNKGNFPGRFSGRQFSNSRSEMNVSTLELGDSALYLCASQKSNTGELFFGEGSRLTVL.

J is TRBJ2-2 and V is TRBV14; D remains unclear. This CDR3 has 17 amino acids. V was clipped by 5 bases and J by 3 bases, with 19 bases between them. CDR1 is SGHDN and CDR2 is FVKESK in the germline V gene. CDR3 sequence reads: CASSSTHRTVYTGELFF. The CDR3 coding sequence is TGTGCCAGCAGCTCTACACATCGGACGGTGTACACCGGGGAGCTGTTTTTT.

The rearrangement joins TRBV6-5 to TRBJ1-1, with D hard to call. V was trimmed by 10 bases and J by 0 bases, leaving 18 bases between them. The CDR3 is 15 residues long. Germline V gives CDR1 MNHEY, CDR2 SVGAGI. The CDR3 reads CATKFLAAMNTEAFF. Written as DNA, the CDR3 is TGTGCCACCAAGTTCTTGGCAGCCATGAACACTGAAGCTTTCTTT.

This clone appeared once. V usage is TRBV7-3 and J usage is TRBJ2-7; D is perhaps TRBD1 (5 bases). The CDR3 totals 14 residues. Trimming took 6 bases from V and 5 from J, leaving 17 bases between them. CDR1 is SGHTA and CDR2 is FQGTGA in the germline V gene. CDR3 coding DNA: TGTGCCAGCAGACCATGGGGTTGGGGCCACGAGCAGTACTTC. Protein: CASRPWGWGHEQYF.

This rearrangement joins TRBV29-1 to TRBJ2-5; 12 bases line up with TRBD2. CDR3 length equals 14 residues. Unmatched junction bases numbered 6, after V lost 4 bases and J lost 6 bases. The V gene's germline CDR1 is SQVTM and CDR2 ANQGSEA. CDR3 nucleotides: TGCAGCGTTGGGACTAGCGGGGTTACAAAGACCCAGTACTTC. It yields the protein CSVGTSGVTKTQYF. The full variable domain, rest sourced from reference TRBV29-1 and TRBJ2-5, is SAVISQKPSRDICQRGTSLTIQCQVDSQVTMMFWYRQQPGQSLTLIATANQGSEATYESGFVIDKFPISRPNLTFSTLTVSNMSPEDSSIYLCSVGTSGVTKTQYFGPGTRLLVL.

This chain connects TRBV12-5 to TRBJ2-3; 11 nucleotides match TRBD2. J gave up 0 bases and V 0 bases, and 8 bases lay outside the gene matches. Germline CDR1 LGHNT, CDR2 FRNRAP. There are 19 residues in the CDR3. The CDR3 DNA is TGTGCTAGTGGTTTGGTAAGCCTAGCGGGGGGATTCAGCACAGATACGCAGTATTTT. Its translation is CASGLVSLAGGFSTDTQYF.

The chain links TRBV24-1 to TRBJ2-3; 7 nucleotides match TRBD1. CDR3 length equals 17 residues. The germline gives CDR1 KGHDR, CDR2 SFDVKD. Trimming cost V 3 bases and J 0 bases; bases outside gene matches: 8. CDR3 in amino acids: CATSDPQGLTSTDTQYF. In nucleotides, the CDR3 is TGTGCCACCAGTGATCCACAGGGGCTAACTAGCACAGATACGCAGTATTTT.

The gene calls are TRBV6-5 and TRBJ1-5; a weak D match, TRBD1 (5 bases). Germline CDR1 reads MNHEY; CDR2 reads SVGAGI. This CDR3 has 14 residues. V shed 4 bases and J shed 3 bases, with 10 bases lying between them. Here the CDR3 reads CASSSRQYNQPQHF. CDR3 nucleotides: TGTGCCAGCAGTTCGCGACAGTACAATCAGCCCCAGCATTTT.